One and the same sample provided the 13 T cell receptor beta chains below, sequenced in a study of T-cell memory formation after mild COVID-19. From the 5' RACE reads, TCRdb called clonotypes with MiXCR, one entry per CDR3 protein. In the table there are around 65,000 distinct CDR3 sequences, 9% to 9.5% of which are singletons. The sequencing sample was made of PBMCs or a T cell subset sorted from them (not recorded which). Source of these receptors: a man between 18 and 35 years old who had mild COVID-19 (a few samples of this study predate the infection). Cell type and time point are not known.

The chain has TRBV3-1 and TRBJ2-7; D remains ambiguous. V lost 4 bases to trimming and J lost 3 bases, with 13 bases between them. Germline CDR1 reads LGHDT; CDR2 reads YNNKEL (reference sequence). This CDR3 spans 14 amino acids. The CDR3 coding sequence is TGTGCCAGCAGCCTCCCCGGACCGTACTACGAGCAGTACGTC. It yields the protein CASSLPGPYYEQYV.

CDR3 nucleotides: TGTGCCAGCAGCTTAGCGGAGGGGAACTATGGCTACACCTTC. It yields the protein CASSLAEGNYGYTF. The chain couples TRBV7-2 to TRBJ1-2, with a possible D match to TRBD1 (5 bases). The germline CDR1 and CDR2 sequences are SGHTA and FQGNSA. Trimming pared 0 bases from V and 2 bases from J, leaving 7 bases between. This CDR3 comprises 14 residues.

This clonotype was seen a few times. V usage is TRBV3-1 and J usage is TRBJ2-3; tentatively, D is TRBD2 (6 bases). The CDR3 runs 16 residues. Trimming took 0 bases from V and 2 from J, leaving 12 bases between them. In germline, CDR1 is LGHDT, CDR2 YNNKEL (reference sequence). CDR3 coding DNA: TGTGCCAGCAGCCAAGAATGGGGAGGATACACAGATACGCAGTATTTT. Translating gives CASSQEWGGYTDTQYF.

The V call is TRBV7-9, the J call TRBJ1-1, with D perhaps matching TRBD1 (5 bases). CDR1 is SEHNR, CDR2 FQNEAQ, per germline (reference sequence). This CDR3 region has 14 residues. The V end lost 5 bases, the J end lost 5 bases, and 15 bases lay between the germline ends. The CDR3 coding sequence is TGTGCCAGCAGCGGATCGGGGGAAGGGACTGAAGCTTTCTTT. Its protein is CASSGSGEGTEAFF.

This clonotype came up many times. The chain uses TRBV7-2 and TRBJ2-1, with 12 positions matching TRBD2. Germline V gene lookup returns CDR1 SGHTA and CDR2 FQGNSA. The CDR3 contains 14 residues. After removal of 5 bases from V and 7 bases from J, the junction contained 3 bases not matched to a gene. The CDR3 DNA reads as TGTGCCAGCAGCCCCGGACTAGCGGGGAATGAGCAGTTCTTC. Its translation is CASSPGLAGNEQFF.

V and J are TRBV7-8 and TRBJ2-2; D call uncertain. The CDR3 runs 15 residues. The germline gives CDR1 SGHVS, CDR2 FQNEAQ. V was shortened by 5 bases and J by 6 bases, with 16 bases between the two germline ends. The CDR3 nucleotides read TGTGCCAGCAGCACACGACCGACTGAAGCCGGGGAGCTGTTTTTT. Residues: CASSTRPTEAGELFF.

This clonotype was seen ten or more times. The chain recombines TRBV10-3 with TRBJ2-1, with D perhaps TRBD1 or TRBD2 (5 bases each). The CDR3 loop spans 15 amino acids. V was shortened by 4 bases and J by 10 bases, with 20 bases between the two germline ends. The germline V gene encodes CDR1 ENHRY and CDR2 SYGVKD. The CDR3 DNA sequence: TGTGCCATCAGTGTTGCCGGGGCCGCACAAAGGGAGCAGTTCTTC. It encodes CAISVAGAAQREQFF.

This clonotype has a handful of counts. V and J are TRBV24-1 and TRBJ1-1, with D perhaps matching TRBD1 (5 bases). The length of the CDR3 is 13 residues. V was shortened by 5 bases and J by 3 bases, with 9 bases between the two germline ends. Germline loops: CDR1 KGHDR, CDR2 SFDVKD. The CDR3 DNA reads TGTGCCACCAGTGGTGGCAGGGACACTGAAGCTTTCTTT. It encodes CATSGGRDTEAFF.

At least ten counts were recorded for this clonotype. The rearrangement joins TRBV7-9 to TRBJ2-1, with 10 bases lining up with TRBD2. CDR3 length equals 17 residues. Germline V gene data show CDR1 as SEHNR and CDR2 as FQNEAQ (reference sequence). The V gene end was trimmed by 2 bases and the J gene end by 0 bases; junction bases not matched to a gene: 4. DNA of the CDR3: TGTGCCAGCAGCTTATATAGCGGGGGGTACTCCTACAATGAGCAGTTCTTC. This codes for CASSLYSGGYSYNEQFF.

This clonotype was observed a handful of times. V usage is TRBV7-2 and J usage is TRBJ2-3, with 7 nucleotides matching TRBD2. Germline V gives CDR1 SGHTA, CDR2 FQGNSA. The CDR3 runs to 15 residues. The V segment lost 5 bases and the J segment 2 bases; nucleotides outside the gene matches: 7. CDR3 sequence (DNA): TGTGCCAGCAGCAGCCGGCGGGGGAACACAGATACGCAGTATTTT. Translation gives CASSSRRGNTDTQYF.

The V call is TRBV29-1, the J call TRBJ2-7; 8 bases map to TRBD1. Trimming took 4 bases from V and 2 from J; bases not matched to a gene: 10. The length of the CDR3 is 15 residues. Germline loops: CDR1 SQVTM, CDR2 ANQGSEA. The CDR3 protein is CSVGGLDRGTYEQYF. The CDR3 nucleotides are TGCAGCGTTGGGGGCCTCGACAGGGGCACCTACGAGCAGTACTTC.

The chain has TRBV29-1 and TRBJ1-1; possible D gene TRBD1, 5 bases. V was pared by 0 bases and J by 4 bases, with 12 bases between. The CDR3 is made up of 14 amino acids. CDR1 is SQVTM, CDR2 ANQGSEA, per germline. Here the CDR3 DNA reads TGCAGCGTTGAAGATAACGGCCAGGGCACTGAAGCTTTCTTT. Translated: CSVEDNGQGTEAFF.

The chain couples TRBV6-6 to TRBJ2-1; 10 bases line up with TRBD1. Looked up from germline, CDR1 is MNHNY and CDR2 is SVGAGI (reference sequence). The CDR3 runs to 15 residues. After removal of 8 bases from V and 2 bases from J, the junction contained 6 bases not matched to a gene. The CDR3 DNA reads TGTGCCAGCGGCCGGGACAGGGGTACCTACAATGAGCAGTTCTTC. It is translated as CASGRDRGTYNEQFF.